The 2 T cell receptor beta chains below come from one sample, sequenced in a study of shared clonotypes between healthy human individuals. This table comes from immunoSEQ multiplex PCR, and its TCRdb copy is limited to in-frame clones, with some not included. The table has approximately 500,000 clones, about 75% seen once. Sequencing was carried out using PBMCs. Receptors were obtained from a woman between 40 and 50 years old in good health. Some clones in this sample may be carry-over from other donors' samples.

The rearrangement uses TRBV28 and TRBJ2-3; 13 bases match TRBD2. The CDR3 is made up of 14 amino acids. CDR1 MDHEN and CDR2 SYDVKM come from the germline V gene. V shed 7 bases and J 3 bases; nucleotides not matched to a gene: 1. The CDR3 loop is CASMTSGGTDTQYF. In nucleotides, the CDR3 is TGTGCCAGCATGACTAGCGGGGGGACAGATACGCAGTATTTT.

The CDR3 DNA sequence: TGCGCCAGCAGCCCCCCCCTGGGAAGGGCCACTGAAGCTTTCTTT. Translating it yields CASSPPLGRATEAFF. The chain is built from TRBV4-3 and TRBJ1-1; D remains ambiguous. This CDR3 region has 15 residues. The germline CDR1 and CDR2 sequences are LGHNA and YSLEER. Trimming removed 4 bases from V and 4 bases from J, with 16 bases in between.